The rows below give T cell receptor beta chains drawn from one sample of a study of cytomegalovirus exposure and HLA in healthy donors. The table came from immunoSEQ multiplex PCR; TCRdb's copy has only in-frame clones and leaves some out. This table holds 95,000 to 100,000 clones, roughly 80% found once. Sequenced material: PBMCs. The receptors originated from a man between 35 and 55 years old in good health and CMV-seronegative. CDR3s include the opening cysteine and the closing phenylalanine or tryptophan. Each record gives: D gene, V gene, J gene, clone size, CDR3 DNA, CDR3 protein. D genes are given only for firm matches. Some rows have no size entry. The others give once, few or many, or a class for an expanded clone.

>NA|TRBV6-5|TRBJ1-2|NA
TGTGCCAGCAGACCCGACAGACTCTATGGCTACACCTTC
CASRPDRLYGYTF
>NA|TRBV5-6|TRBJ2-5|NA
TGTGCCAGCAGCTTGTCGCCCCGCACGGAGCAGTACTTC
CASSLSPRTEQYF
>NA|TRBV7-8|TRBJ2-2|few
TGTGCCAGCAGCTTAGCAGGGGGGGGCACCGGGGAGCTGTTTTTT
CASSLAGGGTGELFF
>TRBD2|TRBV9|TRBJ2-5|NA
TGTGCCAGCAGCGTAGAACTAGCGGGGTCCCGGGGGACCCAGTACTTC
CASSVELAGSRGTQYF
>NA|TRBV19|TRBJ1-2|NA
TGTGCCAGTAGTTCGGGAGGGGGGGTGAGCTATGGCTACACCTTC
CASSSGGGVSYGYTF
>NA|TRBV5-1|TRBJ2-6|NA
TGCGCCAGCGGTTCTAAGTCCTCTGGGGCCAACGTCCTGACTTTC
CASGSKSSGANVLTF
>NA|TRBV5-1|TRBJ2-3|NA
TGCGCCAGCAGCTTACTAGCAGGCATCGCAGATACGCAGTATTTT
CASSLLAGIADTQYF
>TRBD1|TRBV28|TRBJ2-1|few
TGTGCCAGCAGTTTACTTGGGACAGGGGGTAATGAGCAGTTCTTC
CASSLLGTGGNEQFF
>TRBD1|TRBV7-9|TRBJ1-1|NA
TGTTCCAGCGGAGGCAGGGGGCGAGGTGAAGCTTTCTTT
CSSGGRGRGEAFF
>TRBD1|TRBV4-1|TRBJ2-6|once
TGCGCCAGCAGCCCTCCGGACAGGGTTCTCTCTGGGGCCAACGTCCAGACTTTC
CASSPPDRVLSGANVQTF
>TRBD2|TRBV11-2|TRBJ2-2|few
TGTGCCAGTGCCACGACTAGCGGGGTCACCGGGGAGCTGTTTTTT
CASATTSGVTGELFF
>NA|TRBV19|TRBJ1-3|NA
TGTGCCAGTAGTATCCCGGGGAACGGAAACACCATATATTTT
CASSIPGNGNTIYF
>TRBD1|TRBV7-9|TRBJ1-5|few
TGTTCCAGCAGCCCGACAGGGAATCAGCCCCAGCATTTT
CSSSPTGNQPQHF
>TRBD1|TRBV7-6|TRBJ1-4|NA
TGTGCCAGCAGCTTACAGACAGGGGGAACTAATGAAAAACTGTTTTTT
CASSLQTGGTNEKLFF
>TRBD2|TRBV30|TRBJ2-1|NA
TGTGCCTGGAGAAGCCTAGCGGGGGGGCGAGATGAGCAGTTCTTC
CAWRSLAGGRDEQFF
>NA|TRBV28|TRBJ2-2|once
TGTGCCAGCAGAACCAGTACCGGGGAGCTGTTTTTT
CASRTSTGELFF
>TRBD2|TRBV10-3|TRBJ2-2|NA
TGTGCCATCAGTCCCCCCGGGGGGGGCGCCGGGGAGCTGTTTTTT
CAISPPGGGAGELFF
>NA|TRBV12-5|TRBJ1-1|once
TGTGCTAGTGGTTTTGGGGCGAACACTGAAGCTTTCTTT
CASGFGANTEAFF
>NA|TRBV7-2|TRBJ2-1|NA
TGTGCCAGCAGCCGACAGGAGGATGAGCAGTTCTTC
CASSRQEDEQFF
>TRBD1|TRBV5-1|TRBJ2-6|NA
TGCGCCAGCAGCGAAAGAACAGGGGGCGGAGGGGCCAACGTCCTGACTTTC
CASSERTGGGGANVLTF
>NA|TRBV18|TRBJ2-4|NA
TGTGCCAGCTCACCAGTGGCCAGGGACTTAAACATTCAGTACTTC
CASSPVARDLNIQYF
>TRBD1|TRBV7-9|TRBJ1-6|once
TGTGCCAGCAGCCCCCGACAGGGGGTTAATTCACCCCTCCACTTT
CASSPRQGVNSPLHF
>NA|TRBV27|TRBJ1-2|NA
TGTGCCAGCAGTGGACTTGCAGGGAGGGATGGCTACACCTTC
CASSGLAGRDGYTF
>NA|TRBV27|TRBJ1-2|NA
TGTGCCAGCAGTGTCGCGGGCCTCCTTCAGGGGTTGGGGGGCTACACCTTC
CASSVAGLLQGLGGYTF
>NA|TRBV5-1|TRBJ1-4|NA
TGCGCCAGCAGCTTGTTTGGGGCGGCTAATGAAAAACTGTTTTTT
CASSLFGAANEKLFF
>TRBD2|TRBV30|TRBJ2-7|NA
TGTGCCTGGAGACCTTCGGGGGGCTACGAGCAGTACTTC
CAWRPSGGYEQYF
>TRBD1|TRBV6-1|TRBJ1-2|NA
TGTGCCAGCAGTGAGGTACGAGGGACAGGAGCTAACTATGGCTACACCTTC
CASSEVRGTGANYGYTF
>TRBD1|TRBV7-9|TRBJ2-1|NA
TGTGCCAGCAGCTTTTGGACAGGGGAACACAATGAGCAGTTCTTC
CASSFWTGEHNEQFF
>NA|TRBV6-1|TRBJ1-1|NA
TGTGCCAGCAGTGAGCAAGGGGCCGGCCCCAACACTGAAGCTTTCTTT
CASSEQGAGPNTEAFF
>TRBD1|TRBV30|TRBJ1-1|once
TGTGCCTGGAGTGAACGGAGGACAGGGATTTTGATGAACACTGAAGCTTTCTTT
CAWSERRTGILMNTEAFF
>TRBD2|TRBV10-3|TRBJ2-1|NA
TGTGCCATCAGTGAGTCGTACGGGACTAGCGGCCCCAATGAGCAGTTCTTC
CAISESYGTSGPNEQFF
>NA|TRBV6-5|TRBJ1-1|NA
TGTGCCAGCAGTCGAGGCGCTATAGAGGCCACTGAAGCTTTCTTT
CASSRGAIEATEAFF
>TRBD2|TRBV5-1|TRBJ2-5|few
TGCGCCAGCACCCCCGCGGTAGCGGGGGTAGAGACCCAGTACTTC
CASTPAVAGVETQYF
>NA|TRBV29-1|TRBJ2-3|NA
TGCAGCGTTAGATCGGTCGGCACAGATACGCAGTATTTT
CSVRSVGTDTQYF
>NA|TRBV19|TRBJ1-2|few
TGTGCCAGTAGTTCGTCCGTAGTGAGGGGCTACACCTTC
CASSSSVVRGYTF
>NA|TRBV19|TRBJ2-5|NA
TGTGCCAGTAGTACCAACAGGGAACGCCAAGAGACCCAGTACTTC
CASSTNRERQETQYF
>TRBD2|TRBV5-1|TRBJ2-3|NA
TGCGCCAGCAGCTTGGCTAGCGGGAGAACAGATACGCAGTATTTT
CASSLASGRTDTQYF
>NA|TRBV4-1|TRBJ1-2|NA
TGCGCCAGCAGCCAACAACAGCTTAGGGGCTACACCTTC
CASSQQQLRGYTF
>NA|TRBV28|TRBJ2-7|NA
TGTGCCAGCACCCCGCAGACCTACGAGCAGTACTTC
CASTPQTYEQYF
>NA|TRBV7-6|TRBJ1-1|NA
TGTGCCAGCAGCTTAGGGGGGGGAACTGAAGCTTTCTTT
CASSLGGGTEAFF
>NA|TRBV6-4|TRBJ1-3|NA
TGTGCCAGCAGTCCCGACGGGGACTCTGGAAACACCATATATTTT
CASSPDGDSGNTIYF
>TRBD1|TRBV11-3|TRBJ1-1|NA
TGTGCCAGCAGCATCTCGGGACAGGGGACTGAAGCTTTCTTT
CASSISGQGTEAFF
>NA|TRBV6-5|TRBJ2-7|NA
TGTGCCAGCAGTTCCAGGGACTCGCAGACTTTTGGCGAGCAGTACTTC
CASSSRDSQTFGEQYF
>NA|TRBV4-1|TRBJ1-1|NA
TGCGCCAGCAGCCAAGAGGATGGGCAGCCTGAGGCTTTCTTT
CASSQEDGQPEAFF
>TRBD1|TRBV5-1|TRBJ1-2|once
TGCGCCAGCAGCAGCTCGGGACAGGGTGATGGCTACACCTTC
CASSSSGQGDGYTF
>TRBD1|TRBV5-4|TRBJ1-4|NA
TGTGCCAGCAGAAAACAGGGGGCTAATGAAAAACTGTTTTTT
CASRKQGANEKLFF
>TRBD2|TRBV19|TRBJ2-5|NA
TGTGCCAGTAGTGCCGGCCAAGCGGGGGGGCGAGAGACCCAGTACTTC
CASSAGQAGGRETQYF
>TRBD1|TRBV28|TRBJ1-6|NA
TGTGCCAGCACCCCCGACAGGGCCCTAAGGGGTTCACCCCTCCACTTT
CASTPDRALRGSPLHF
>NA|TRBV18|TRBJ1-2|NA
TGTGCCAGCTCACCACTCCAGGTTGACGATGGCTACACCTTC
CASSPLQVDDGYTF
>NA|TRBV14|TRBJ1-2|NA
TGTGCCAGCAGCCAAGAAGGAACCAGGGGCAGGAATGGCTACACCTTC
CASSQEGTRGRNGYTF
>TRBD2|TRBV6-6|TRBJ2-3|NA
TGTGCCAGCAGGGGATTAGCGGGGAGGACAGATACGCAGTATTTT
CASRGLAGRTDTQYF
>NA|TRBV19|TRBJ1-2|NA
TGTGCCAGTAGTATCCCAGGGATCGATGGCTACACCTTC
CASSIPGIDGYTF
>TRBD2|TRBV6-1|TRBJ2-5|NA
TGTGCCAGCAGCCCCGGACTAGCGGGGGTGGAGACCCAGTACTTC
CASSPGLAGVETQYF
>NA|TRBV11-2|TRBJ1-1|NA
TGTGCCAGCAGCCTCCGAGAGGTTTCGACTGAAGCTTTCTTT
CASSLREVSTEAFF
>NA|TRBV5-1|TRBJ1-5|NA
TGCGCCAGCAGCTTGGAGGCCGGGAACAATCAGCCCCAGCATTTT
CASSLEAGNNQPQHF
>TRBD1|TRBV29-1|TRBJ2-2|NA
TGCAGCGCACAATCCCAGGGGGCTAGGACCGGGGAGCTGTTTTTT
CSAQSQGARTGELFF
>NA|TRBV7-9|TRBJ1-2|NA
TGTGCCAGCAGCTTACGTCAGGAAGATGGCTACACCTTC
CASSLRQEDGYTF
>NA|TRBV19|TRBJ1-1|NA
TGTGCCAGTAGTATACAGGTGAACACTGAAGCTTTCTTT
CASSIQVNTEAFF
>TRBD1|TRBV2|TRBJ1-5|NA
TGTGCCAGCAAGACAGGGAATTATCAGCCCCAGCATTTT
CASKTGNYQPQHF
>TRBD1|TRBV5-4|TRBJ2-1|NA
TGTGCCAGCAGCCACGGGACAGGGGCGGAGGAGCAGTTCTTC
CASSHGTGAEEQFF